This T cell receptor (beta chain) came from a study of cytomegalovirus exposure and HLA in healthy donors. V gave up 6 bases and J gave up 6 bases; unmatched junction bases: 15. In germline, CDR1 is LNHDA, CDR2 SQIVND (reference sequence). The CDR3 contains 17 residues. Use of 60 Vbeta and 13 Jbeta primers characterized the PCR. Measured with immunoSEQ multiplex PCR; TCRdb has only the in-frame clones, and not every one. Its table lists approximately 100,000 clones. The rearrangement links TRBV19 to TRBJ2-2; 8 bases agree with TRBD2. The sequenced material came from PBMCs. The sequence derives from a man in his forties or fifties in good health and CMV-seronegative. The CDR3 DNA reads TGTGCCAGTAGCCTGTCCGGGGGGGCCCACGGGTCCGGGGAGCTGTTTTTT. Protein: CASSLSGGAHGSGELFF.